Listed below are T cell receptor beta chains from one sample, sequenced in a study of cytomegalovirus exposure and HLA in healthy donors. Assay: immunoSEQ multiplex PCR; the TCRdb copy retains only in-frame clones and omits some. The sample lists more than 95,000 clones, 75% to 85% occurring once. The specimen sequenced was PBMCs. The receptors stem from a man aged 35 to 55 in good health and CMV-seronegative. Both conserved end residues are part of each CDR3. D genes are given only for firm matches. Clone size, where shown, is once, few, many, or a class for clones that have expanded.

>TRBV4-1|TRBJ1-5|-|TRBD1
CASSQADRGVQPQHF
TGCGCCAGCAGCCAAGCTGACAGGGGGGTTCAGCCCCAGCATTTT
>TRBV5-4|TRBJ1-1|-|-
CASRRRGGDTEAFF
TGTGCCAGCAGACGTCGGGGGGGCGACACTGAAGCTTTCTTT
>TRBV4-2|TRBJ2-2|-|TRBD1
CASSQFTGTDLTGELFF
TGTGCCAGCAGCCAGTTTACCGGGACAGACCTTACCGGGGAGCTGTTTTTT
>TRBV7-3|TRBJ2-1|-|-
CASSISVGAYNEQFF
TGTGCCAGCAGTATTAGTGTCGGGGCCTACAATGAGCAGTTCTTC
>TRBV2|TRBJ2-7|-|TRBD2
CASTAGGQGTYEQYF
TGTGCCAGCACCGCGGGGGGGCAAGGGACCTACGAGCAGTACTTC
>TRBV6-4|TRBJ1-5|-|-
CASSQGVNQPQHF
TGTGCCAGCAGCCAGGGCGTCAATCAGCCCCAGCATTTT
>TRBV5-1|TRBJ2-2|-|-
CASSNHYKNTGELFF
TGCGCCAGCAGCAACCACTACAAGAACACCGGGGAGCTGTTTTTT
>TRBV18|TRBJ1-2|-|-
CASSPSRAHGYTF
TGTGCCAGCTCACCATCCAGGGCCCATGGCTACACCTTC
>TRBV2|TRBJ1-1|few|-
CASSQNMNTEAFF
TGTGCCAGCAGCCAGAACATGAACACTGAAGCTTTCTTT
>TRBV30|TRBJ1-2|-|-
CAWGEGDYYGYTF
TGTGCCTGGGGGGAGGGGGACTACTATGGCTACACCTTC
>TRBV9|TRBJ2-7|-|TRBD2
CASSFAGVSYEQYF
TGTGCCAGCAGCTTCGCGGGGGTTTCCTACGAGCAGTACTTC
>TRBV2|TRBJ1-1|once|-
CASSGPGMIDTEAFF
TGTGCCAGCAGTGGTCCGGGTATGATCGACACTGAAGCTTTCTTT
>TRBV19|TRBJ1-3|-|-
CASSIGGSAPDGNTIYF
TGTGCCAGTAGTATCGGAGGTAGTGCGCCGGATGGAAACACCATATATTTT
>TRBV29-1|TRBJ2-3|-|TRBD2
CSGAGSGGGTDTQYF
TGCAGCGGAGCGGGAAGCGGGGGGGGCACAGATACGCAGTATTTT
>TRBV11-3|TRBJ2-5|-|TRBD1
CASSPGGQRETQYF
TGTGCCAGCAGCCCAGGGGGCCAGAGAGAGACCCAGTACTTC
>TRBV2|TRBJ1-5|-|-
CASSIVRSSNQPQHF
TGTGCCAGCAGTATCGTGCGGAGTAGCAATCAGCCCCAGCATTTT
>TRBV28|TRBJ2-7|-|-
CASSIRTGSPEQYF
TGTGCCAGCAGTATCCGGACTGGATCCCCCGAGCAGTACTTC
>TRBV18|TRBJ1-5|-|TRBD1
CASSPTGGNQPQHF
TGTGCCAGCTCACCAACAGGGGGAAATCAGCCCCAGCATTTT
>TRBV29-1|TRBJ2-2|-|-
CSVKLGQNTGELFF
TGCAGCGTAAAATTAGGACAAAACACCGGGGAGCTGTTTTTT
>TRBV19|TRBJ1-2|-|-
CASSPQGGSPFDGYTF
TGTGCCAGTAGCCCACAGGGTGGGAGTCCTTTTGATGGCTACACCTTC
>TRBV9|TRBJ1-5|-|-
CASSVAPGRQPQHF
TGTGCCAGCAGCGTAGCCCCGGGAAGACAGCCCCAGCATTTT
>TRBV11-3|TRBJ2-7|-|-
CASSLNQGEQYF
TGTGCCAGCAGCTTGAATCAGGGGGAGCAGTACTTC
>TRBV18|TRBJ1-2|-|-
CASSLRREEGYTF
TGTGCCAGCTCACTCCGCAGGGAGGAAGGCTACACCTTC
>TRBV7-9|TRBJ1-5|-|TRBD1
CASSLGTVNQPQHF
TGTGCCAGCAGCTTGGGGACAGTCAATCAGCCCCAGCATTTT
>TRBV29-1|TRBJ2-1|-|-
CSHRARGLNNEQFF
TGCAGCCACAGGGCCAGGGGTCTGAACAATGAGCAGTTCTTC
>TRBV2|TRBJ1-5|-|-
CASSEHGVKPQHF
TGTGCCAGCAGTGAACACGGGGTCAAGCCCCAGCATTTT
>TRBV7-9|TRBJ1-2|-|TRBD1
CASSFGTGTHGYTF
TGTGCCAGCAGCTTTGGGACAGGGACCCATGGCTACACCTTC
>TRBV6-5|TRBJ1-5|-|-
CASSYREGDQPQHF
TGTGCCAGCAGTTACAGGGAAGGGGATCAGCCCCAGCATTTT
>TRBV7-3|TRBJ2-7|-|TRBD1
CASSLTGPLEEQYF
TGTGCCAGCAGCTTGACAGGGCCCCTTGAGGAGCAGTACTTC
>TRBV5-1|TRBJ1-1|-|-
CASSSSGAGAFF
TGCGCCAGCAGCTCCTCAGGGGCGGGAGCTTTCTTT
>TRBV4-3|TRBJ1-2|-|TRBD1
CASSQVKGGTGNYGYTF
TGCGCCAGCAGCCAAGTTAAAGGGGGCACAGGGAACTATGGCTACACCTTC
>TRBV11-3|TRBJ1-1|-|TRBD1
CASSLDPAGTGHSEAFF
TGTGCCAGCAGCTTAGACCCGGCCGGGACAGGGCATTCTGAAGCTTTCTTT
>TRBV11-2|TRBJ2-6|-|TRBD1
CASSPGTDPYSGANVLTF
TGTGCCAGCAGCCCCGGGACAGACCCTTACTCTGGGGCCAACGTCCTGACTTTC
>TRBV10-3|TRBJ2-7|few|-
CAISESRGTYEQYF
TGTGCCATCAGTGAGTCGAGAGGAACCTACGAGCAGTACTTC
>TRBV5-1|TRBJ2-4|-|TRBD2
CASSLPGLATNIQYF
TGCGCCAGCAGCTTACCGGGACTAGCAACGAACATTCAGTACTTC
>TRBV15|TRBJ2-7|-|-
CATSKTLASGSYEQYF
TGTGCCACCAGCAAAACCCTTGCAAGCGGATCCTACGAGCAGTACTTC
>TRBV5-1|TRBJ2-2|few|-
CASSSAPGQGGELFF
TGCGCCAGCAGCTCGGCACCGGGACAAGGCGGGGAGCTGTTTTTT
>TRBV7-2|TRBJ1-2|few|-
CASSPQGTTNYGYTF
TGTGCCAGCAGCCCTCAGGGGACCACTAACTATGGCTACACCTTC
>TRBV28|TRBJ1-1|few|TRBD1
CASSSGQGIQNTEAFF
TGTGCCAGCAGTTCCGGACAGGGTATTCAGAACACTGAAGCTTTCTTT
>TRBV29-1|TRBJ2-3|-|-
CSVELTPDTQYF
TGCAGCGTCGAGCTGACACCAGATACGCAGTATTTT
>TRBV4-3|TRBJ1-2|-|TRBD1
CASSQTGEDGYTF
TGCGCCAGCAGCCAAACAGGGGAGGATGGCTACACCTTC
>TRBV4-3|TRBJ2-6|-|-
CASSHLQGNSGANVLTF
TGCGCCAGCAGCCATTTACAGGGAAACTCTGGGGCCAACGTCCTGACTTTC
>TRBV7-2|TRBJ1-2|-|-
CASSLVGEGYTF
TGTGCCAGCAGCTTAGTGGGAGAAGGCTACACCTTC
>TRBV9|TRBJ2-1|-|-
CASSAIYNEQFF
TGTGCCAGCAGCGCAATTTACAATGAGCAGTTCTTC
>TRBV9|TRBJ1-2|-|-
CASSDDLDRDYGYTF
TGTGCCAGCAGCGACGATTTGGACAGAGACTATGGCTACACCTTC
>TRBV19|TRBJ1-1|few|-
CASSMNWESTEAFF
TGTGCCAGTAGTATGAATTGGGAGAGCACTGAAGCTTTCTTT
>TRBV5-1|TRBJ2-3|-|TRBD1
CASSLYPGQGATDTQYF
TGCGCCAGCAGCTTATACCCGGGACAGGGGGCCACAGATACGCAGTATTTT
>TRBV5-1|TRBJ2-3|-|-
CASRTQGSSTDTQYF
TGCGCCAGCAGGACCCAGGGATCTAGCACAGATACGCAGTATTTT
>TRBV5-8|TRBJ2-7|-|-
CASSPLQLRDKQYEQYF
TGTGCCAGCAGCCCGCTACAACTCCGGGACAAGCAATACGAGCAGTACTTC
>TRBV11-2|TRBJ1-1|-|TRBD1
CASSLGTAFNTEAFF
TGTGCCAGCAGCCTAGGGACAGCTTTTAACACTGAAGCTTTCTTT
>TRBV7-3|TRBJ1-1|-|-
CASSLTFSLRTEAFF
TGTGCCAGCAGCTTAACCTTTTCCTTGAGGACTGAAGCTTTCTTT
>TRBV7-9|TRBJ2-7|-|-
CASSASSYEQYF
TGTGCCAGCAGCGCTAGCTCCTACGAGCAGTACTTC
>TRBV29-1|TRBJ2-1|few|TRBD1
CSVDRDRVGEQFF
TGCAGCGTCGACCGGGACAGGGTTGGTGAGCAGTTCTTC
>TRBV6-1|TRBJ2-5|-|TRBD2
CASNSIAGGQETQYF
TGTGCCAGCAATTCTATAGCGGGGGGGCAAGAGACCCAGTACTTC
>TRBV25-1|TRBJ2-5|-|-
CASGGIRAPQETQYF
TGTGCCAGCGGAGGAATACGGGCTCCACAAGAGACCCAGTACTTC